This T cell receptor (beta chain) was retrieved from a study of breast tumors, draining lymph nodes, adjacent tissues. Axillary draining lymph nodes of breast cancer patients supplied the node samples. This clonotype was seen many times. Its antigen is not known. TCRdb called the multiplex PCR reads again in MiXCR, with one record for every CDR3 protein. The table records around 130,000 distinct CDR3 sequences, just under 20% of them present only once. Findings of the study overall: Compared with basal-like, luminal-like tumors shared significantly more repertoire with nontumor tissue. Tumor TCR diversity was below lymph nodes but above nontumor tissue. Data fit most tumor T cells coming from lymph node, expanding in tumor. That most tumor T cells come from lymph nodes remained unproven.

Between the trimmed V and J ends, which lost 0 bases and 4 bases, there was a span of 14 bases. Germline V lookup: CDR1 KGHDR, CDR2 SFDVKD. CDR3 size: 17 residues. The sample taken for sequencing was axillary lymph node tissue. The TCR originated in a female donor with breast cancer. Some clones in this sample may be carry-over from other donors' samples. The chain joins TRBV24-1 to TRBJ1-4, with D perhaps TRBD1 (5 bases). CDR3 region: CATSDLAGWGFNEKLFF. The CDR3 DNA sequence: TGTGCCACCAGTGATTTGGCAGGGTGGGGCTTTAATGAAAAACTGTTTTTT.